Shown below are 20 T cell receptor beta chains from a single sample sequenced in a study of shared clonotypes between healthy human individuals. Only in-frame clones appear in the TCRdb table, and some are missing; sequencing was by immunoSEQ multiplex PCR. Found here are fewer than 3 million clones, about 90% of them singletons; the top ten hold about 0.41%. The sample consisted of naive CD4+ T cells from PBMCs. The subset here: CD45RA+ positively selected. The receptors derive from a man younger than 35 in good health. Some clones in this sample may be carry-over from other donors' samples.

V and J are TRBV28 and TRBJ1-1; D possibly corresponds to TRBD1 (6 bases). CDR3 length equals 22 residues. Germline lookup yields CDR1 MDHEN and CDR2 SYDVKM. Trimming took off 1 base at V and 0 bases at J, with 30 bases between the two ends. Here the CDR3 reads CASSLLLGLNQGTIFVNTEAFF. For the CDR3, the DNA is TGTGCCAGCAGTTTATTGCTCGGTCTTAACCAGGGGACAATATTTGTGAACACTGAAGCTTTCTTT.

This chain connects TRBV6-1 to TRBJ2-3, with 8 bases matching TRBD2. The V and J ends lost 8 bases and 4 bases, in that order; junction bases with no gene match: 8. The germline CDR1 and CDR2 sequences are MNHNS and SASEGT. This CDR3 region has 14 residues. The chain's CDR3 is CASSSREGPDTQYF. Here the CDR3 DNA reads TGTGCCAGCTCTTCCCGGGAGGGACCAGATACGCAGTATTTT.

CDR3 loop: CASSSGQRSGELFF. The CDR3 nucleotides read TGCGCCAGCAGCTCGGGACAGAGATCCGGGGAGCTGTTTTTT. This chain joins TRBV5-1 and TRBJ2-2; 7 nucleotides agree with TRBD1. J gave up 6 bases and V 3 bases, and 5 bases lay outside the gene matches. Looked up from germline, CDR1 is SGHRS and CDR2 is YFSETQ. The CDR3 spans 14 residues.

The rearrangement uses TRBV4-2 and TRBJ2-1; 9 positions match TRBD2. Trimming took 4 bases from V and 2 from J; bases not matched to a gene: 6. The CDR3 consists of 16 residues. CDR1 is LGHNA and CDR2 is YNFKEQ in the germline V gene. The CDR3 is CASSPRLADPYNEQFF. The CDR3 bases are TGTGCCAGCAGCCCAAGACTAGCGGACCCCTACAATGAGCAGTTCTTC.

The V gene is TRBV5-4, the J gene TRBJ2-3; 14 nucleotides agree with TRBD2. Germline V CDR1 and CDR2: SGHNT, YYREEE (reference sequence). The junction had 3 bases not matched to a gene; V was cut back by 4 bases and J by 5 bases. This CDR3 spans 15 amino acids. The CDR3 spells CASSGGLAGGDTQYF. The CDR3 nucleotides are TGTGCCAGCAGCGGAGGACTAGCGGGAGGAGATACGCAGTATTTT.

The chain has TRBV5-1 and TRBJ2-3; 10 bases agree with TRBD2. Germline V gene lookup returns CDR1 SGHRS and CDR2 YFSETQ. J gave up 4 bases and V 2 bases, and 7 bases lay outside the gene matches. This CDR3 spans 16 amino acids. CDR3 sequence (DNA): TGCGCCAGCAGCTTAGCGGGAGGGCCAGTACCAGATACGCAGTATTTT. The encoded protein is CASSLAGGPVPDTQYF.

A remark on this clone: At one end the junction does not follow the germline gene, possibly because of a read error. The chain is built from TRBV25-1 and TRBJ2-1; D remains unclear. The V gene's germline CDR1 is MGHDK and CDR2 SYGVNS. This CDR3 region has 11 residues. CDR3 sequence reads: CASRDRDEQFF. The CDR3 DNA reads as TGTGCCAGCCGTGATCGGGATGAGCAGTTCTTC.

The chain links TRBV11-3 to TRBJ2-2, with TRBD2 as a possible D gene (6 bases). V was cut by 4 bases and J by 5 bases, with 20 bases left in between. The CDR3 totals 17 residues. Germline assignment: CDR1 SGHNT and CDR2 YENEEA. DNA of the CDR3: TGTGCCAGCAGCTCGACGACCGGGACGACTAGGACCGGGGAGCTGTTTTTT. The encoded protein is CASSSTTGTTRTGELFF. Full variable domain (missing parts from reference TRBV11-3 and TRBJ2-2): EAGVVQSPRYKIIEKKQPVAFWCNPISGHNTLYWYLQNLGQGPELLIRYENEEAVDDSQLPKDRFSAERLKGVDSTLKIQPAELGDSAVYLCASSSTTGTTRTGELFFGEGSRLTVL.

The rearrangement uses TRBV23-1 and TRBJ2-1; 7 bases are shared with TRBD1. TRBV23-1 is labeled an ORF, and its function is uncertain. There are 15 residues in the CDR3. J lost 6 bases, V lost 9 bases, and 14 bases had no gene match. As DNA, the CDR3 is TGCGCCAGTAGCACCCACGGGACAGCCCCCAATGAGCAGTTCTTC. As protein: CASSTHGTAPNEQFF.

V and J are TRBV27 and TRBJ1-2; D ambiguous. This CDR3 has 13 residues. CDR1 is MNHEY, CDR2 SMNVEV, per germline (reference sequence). Between the trimmed V and J ends, which lost 5 bases and 8 bases, there was a span of 15 bases. The CDR3 here is CASSPRGEWGYTF. The CDR3 bases are TGTGCCAGCAGTCCCCGCGGGGAATGGGGCTACACCTTC.

This clone was detected only a few times. V usage is TRBV9 and J usage is TRBJ1-2; tentatively, D is TRBD1 (5 bases). This CDR3 contains 15 residues. From germline, CDR1 is SGDLS and CDR2 YYNGEE. Trimming took 4 bases from V and 4 from J, leaving 17 bases between them. The CDR3 sequence is CASSPLGGASYGYTF. CDR3 nucleotide sequence: TGTGCCAGCAGCCCCCTGGGGGGAGCAAGCTATGGCTACACCTTC.

V usage is TRBV7-8 and J usage is TRBJ2-7; TRBD2 matches at 7 bases. With 4 bases clipped from V and 2 bases from J, the junction kept 5 bases outside the gene matches. CDR1 and CDR2 from the germline V gene are SGHVS and FQNEAQ. The CDR3 has 14 amino acids. CDR3 nucleotides: TGTGCCAGCAGCTATGGGACTATGACCTACGAGCAGTACTTC. Protein sequence: CASSYGTMTYEQYF.

The chain carries TRBV18 and TRBJ1-4, with a possible D match to TRBD1 (6 bases). V lost 4 bases to trimming and J lost 6 bases, with 18 bases between them. The length of the CDR3 is 16 residues. Germline V gives CDR1 KGHSH, CDR2 LQKENI. As DNA, the CDR3 is TGTGCCAGCTCACAACCAGGGACAAGGAGGGATGAAAAACTGTTTTTT. Amino acid sequence: CASSQPGTRRDEKLFF.

This chain joins TRBV28 and TRBJ2-7; D gene uncertain. CDR1 and CDR2 from the germline V gene are MDHEN and SYDVKM. The CDR3 loop spans 11 amino acids. V lost 6 bases and J 5 bases, leaving 8 bases between the germline ends. The CDR3 is CASRNLHEQYF. CDR3 nucleotide sequence: TGTGCCAGCAGGAACCTCCACGAGCAGTACTTC.

The chain carries TRBV6-1 and TRBJ1-2; D uncertain. Trimming removed 3 bases from V and 7 bases from J, with 9 bases in between. Germline V gene data show CDR1 as MNHNS and CDR2 as SASEGT. The CDR3 contains 12 residues. DNA for the CDR3: TGTGCCAGCAGTGAGTCCCGTGGTGGCTACACCTTC. This gives the protein CASSESRGGYTF.

The chain employs TRBV5-1 and TRBJ2-7; weak D call: TRBD1 (5 bases). Germline V gene sequence: CDR1 SGHRS, CDR2 YFSETQ. The CDR3 has 16 residues. V was pared by 4 bases and J by 5 bases, with 22 bases between. The chain's CDR3 is CASSPDRQTVEDEQYF. The CDR3 DNA sequence: TGCGCCAGCAGCCCCGACAGACAGACCGTTGAGGACGAGCAGTACTTC.

CDR3 DNA sequence: TGTGCCAGCAGTCATCTGAGGGATGGCTACACCTTC. Translation gives CASSHLRDGYTF. The chain couples TRBV28 to TRBJ1-2; no clear D. The CDR3 runs 12 residues. V shed 5 bases and J shed 6 bases, with 10 bases lying between them. Germline CDR1 and CDR2: MDHEN and SYDVKM.

The chain has TRBV2 and TRBJ1-2; TRBD1 is a possible D gene (6 bases). Looked up from germline, CDR1 is SNHLY and CDR2 is FYNNEI. The ends were cut back, 6 bases at V and 5 bases at J, with 16 bases in the middle. This CDR3 contains 14 residues. The CDR3: CASRIMGGPYGYTF. In DNA, the CDR3 is TGTGCCAGCAGGATAATGGGGGGCCCATATGGCTACACCTTC.

The chain employs TRBV20-1 and TRBJ1-5; D is unresolved. V dropped 6 bases and J dropped 9 bases, with 6 bases sitting between them. Germline CDR1 reads DFQATT; CDR2 reads SNEGSKA (reference sequence). The CDR3 covers 9 residues. The CDR3 region has the DNA TGCAGTGCAGGCCGGCCCCAGCATTTT. This gives the protein CSAGRPQHF.

The J gene is TRBJ2-2, the V gene TRBV9; the match to TRBD1 covers 10 bases. This CDR3 has 17 amino acids. V was clipped by 4 bases and J by 5 bases; unmatched bases: 11. Germline V gives CDR1 SGDLS, CDR2 YYNGEE. The CDR3 DNA follows: TGTGCCAGCAGCTTCGGACAGGGGGGAGTCAGGACCGGGGAGCTGTTTTTT. The encoded protein is CASSFGQGGVRTGELFF. The full variable domain, rest sourced from reference TRBV9 and TRBJ2-2, is DSGVTQTPKHLITATGQRVTLRCSPRSGDLSVYWYQQSLDQGLQFLIQYYNGEERAKGNILERFSAQQFPDLHSELNLSSLELGDSALYFCASSFGQGGVRTGELFFGEGSRLTVL.